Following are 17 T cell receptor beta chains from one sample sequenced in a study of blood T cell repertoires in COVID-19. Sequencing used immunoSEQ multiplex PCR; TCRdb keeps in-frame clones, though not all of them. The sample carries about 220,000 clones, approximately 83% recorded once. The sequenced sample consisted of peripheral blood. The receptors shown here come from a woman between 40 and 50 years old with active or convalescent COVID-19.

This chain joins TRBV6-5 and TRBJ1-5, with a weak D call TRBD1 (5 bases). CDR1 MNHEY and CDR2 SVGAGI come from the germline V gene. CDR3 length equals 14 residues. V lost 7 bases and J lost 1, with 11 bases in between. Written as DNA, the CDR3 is TGTGCCAGCATGATAGGACAAAGCAATCAGCCCCAGCATTTT. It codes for CASMIGQSNQPQHF.

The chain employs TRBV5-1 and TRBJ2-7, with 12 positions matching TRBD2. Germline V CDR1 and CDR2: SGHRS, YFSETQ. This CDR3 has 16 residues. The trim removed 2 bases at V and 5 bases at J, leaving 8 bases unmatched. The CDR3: CASSLLGLAGVNEQYF. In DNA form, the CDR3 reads TGCGCCAGCAGCTTATTGGGACTAGCGGGTGTTAACGAGCAGTACTTC.

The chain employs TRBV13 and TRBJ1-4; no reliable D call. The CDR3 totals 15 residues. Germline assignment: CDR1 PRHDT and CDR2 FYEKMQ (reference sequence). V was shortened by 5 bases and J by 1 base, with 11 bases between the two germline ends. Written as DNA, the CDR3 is TGTGCCAGCAGCCGTTCTACAGTAACTAATGAAAAACTGTTTTTT. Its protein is CASSRSTVTNEKLFF.

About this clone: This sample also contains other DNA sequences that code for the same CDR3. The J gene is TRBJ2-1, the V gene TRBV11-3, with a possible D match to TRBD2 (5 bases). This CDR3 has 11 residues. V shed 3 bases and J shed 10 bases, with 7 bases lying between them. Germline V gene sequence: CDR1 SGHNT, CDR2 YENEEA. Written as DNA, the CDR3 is TGTGCCAGCAGCTTCCGCGGGGAGCAGTTCTTC. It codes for CASSFRGEQFF. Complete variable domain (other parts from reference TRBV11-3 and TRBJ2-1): EAGVVQSPRYKIIEKKQPVAFWCNPISGHNTLYWYLQNLGQGPELLIRYENEEAVDDSQLPKDRFSAERLKGVDSTLKIQPAELGDSAVYLCASSFRGEQFFGPGTRLTVL.

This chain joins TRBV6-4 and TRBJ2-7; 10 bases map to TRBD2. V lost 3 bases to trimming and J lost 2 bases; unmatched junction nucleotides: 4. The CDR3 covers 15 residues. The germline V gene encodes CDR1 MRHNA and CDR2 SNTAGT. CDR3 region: CASSESTSGAYEQYF. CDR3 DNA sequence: TGTGCCAGCAGTGAGTCAACTAGCGGGGCCTACGAGCAGTACTTC.

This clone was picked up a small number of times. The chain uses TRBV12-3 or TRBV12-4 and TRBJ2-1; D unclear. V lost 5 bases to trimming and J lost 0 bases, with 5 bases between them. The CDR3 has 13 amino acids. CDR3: CASSPLSYNEQFF. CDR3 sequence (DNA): TGTGCCAGCAGTCCCCTCTCCTACAATGAGCAGTTCTTC.

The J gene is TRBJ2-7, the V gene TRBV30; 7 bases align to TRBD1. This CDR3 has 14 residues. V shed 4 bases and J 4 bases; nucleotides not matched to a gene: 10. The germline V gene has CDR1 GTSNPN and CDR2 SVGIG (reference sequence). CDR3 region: CAWTGGELGYEQYF. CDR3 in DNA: TGTGCCTGGACAGGGGGTGAATTGGGGTACGAGCAGTACTTC.

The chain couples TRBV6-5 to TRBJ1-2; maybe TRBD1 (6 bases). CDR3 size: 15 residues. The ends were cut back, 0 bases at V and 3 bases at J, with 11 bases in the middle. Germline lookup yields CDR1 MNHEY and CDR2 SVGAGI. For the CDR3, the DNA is TGTGCCAGCAGTTACTCCCGGGACACTCACTATGGCTACACCTTC. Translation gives CASSYSRDTHYGYTF.

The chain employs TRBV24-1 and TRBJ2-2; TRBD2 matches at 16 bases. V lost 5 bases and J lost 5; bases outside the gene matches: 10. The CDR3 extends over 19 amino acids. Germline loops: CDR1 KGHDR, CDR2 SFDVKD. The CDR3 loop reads CATSGLGLAGGRGTGELFF. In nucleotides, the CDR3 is TGTGCCACCAGTGGCCTGGGACTAGCGGGGGGGCGTGGAACCGGGGAGCTGTTTTTT.

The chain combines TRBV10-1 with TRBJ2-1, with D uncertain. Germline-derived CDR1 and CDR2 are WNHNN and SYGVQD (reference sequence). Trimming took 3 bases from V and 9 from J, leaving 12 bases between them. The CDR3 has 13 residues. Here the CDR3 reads CASSDHTSGEQFF. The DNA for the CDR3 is TGCGCCAGCAGTGACCACACCTCGGGTGAGCAGTTCTTC.

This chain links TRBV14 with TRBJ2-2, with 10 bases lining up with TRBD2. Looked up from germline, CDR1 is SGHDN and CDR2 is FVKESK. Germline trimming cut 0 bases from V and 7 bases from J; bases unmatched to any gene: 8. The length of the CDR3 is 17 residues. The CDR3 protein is CASSQDILAGVVGELFF. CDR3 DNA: TGTGCCAGCAGCCAAGATATCCTAGCGGGAGTGGTCGGGGAGCTGTTTTTT. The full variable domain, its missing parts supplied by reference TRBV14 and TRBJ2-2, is EAGVTQFPSHSVIEKGQTVTLRCDPISGHDNLYWYRRVMGKEIKFLLHFVKESKQDESGMPNNRFLAERTGGTYSTLKVQPAELEDSGVYFCASSQDILAGVVGELFFGEGSRLTVL.

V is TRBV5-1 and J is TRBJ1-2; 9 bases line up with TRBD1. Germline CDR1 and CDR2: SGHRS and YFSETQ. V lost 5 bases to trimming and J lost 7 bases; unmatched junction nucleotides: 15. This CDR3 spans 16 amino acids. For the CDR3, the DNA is TGCGCCAGCAGTTATGATGTGAGGACAGGGGTTCTTGGCTACACCTTC. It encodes CASSYDVRTGVLGYTF. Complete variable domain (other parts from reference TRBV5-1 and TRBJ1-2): KAGVTQTPRYLIKTRGQQVTLSCSPISGHRSVSWYQQTPGQGLQFLFEYFSETQRNKGNFPGRFSGRQFSNSRSEMNVSTLELGDSALYLCASSYDVRTGVLGYTFGSGTRLTVV.

The CDR3 sequence is CASSYTGANTGELFF. The CDR3 DNA reads as TGTGCCAGCAGTTACACAGGGGCGAACACCGGGGAGCTGTTTTTT. The chain uses TRBV6-5 and TRBJ2-2; 7 bases align to TRBD1. V shed 2 bases, J shed 0 bases, and the junction held 0 bases outside the gene matches. CDR3 length: 15 residues. Germline V gene data show CDR1 as MNHEY and CDR2 as SVGAGI.

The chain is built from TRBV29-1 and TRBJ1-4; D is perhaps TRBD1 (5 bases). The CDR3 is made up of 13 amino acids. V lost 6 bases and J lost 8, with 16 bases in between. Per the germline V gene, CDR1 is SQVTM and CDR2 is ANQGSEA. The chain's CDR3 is CSVAVGATEKLFF. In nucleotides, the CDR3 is TGCAGCGTGGCGGTTGGGGCTACGGAAAAACTGTTTTTT.

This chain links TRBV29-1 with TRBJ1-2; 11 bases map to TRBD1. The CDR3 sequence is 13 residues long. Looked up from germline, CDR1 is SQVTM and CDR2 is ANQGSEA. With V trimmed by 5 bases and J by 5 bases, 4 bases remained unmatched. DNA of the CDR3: TGCAGCGTTCGGGACAGGGGGTCTTATGGCTACACCTTC. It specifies CSVRDRGSYGYTF.

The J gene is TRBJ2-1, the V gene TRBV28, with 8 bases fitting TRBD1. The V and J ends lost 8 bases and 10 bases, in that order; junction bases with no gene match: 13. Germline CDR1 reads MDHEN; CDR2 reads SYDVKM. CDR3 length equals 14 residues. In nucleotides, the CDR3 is TGTGCCAGCCTCCCGGGACAGGCCAAGGGGGAGCAGTTCTTC. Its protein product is CASLPGQAKGEQFF.

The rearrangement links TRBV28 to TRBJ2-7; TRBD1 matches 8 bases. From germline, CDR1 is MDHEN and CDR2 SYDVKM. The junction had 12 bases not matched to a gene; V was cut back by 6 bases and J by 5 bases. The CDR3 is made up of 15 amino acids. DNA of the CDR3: TGTGCCAGCAGCCTTGGAGGACAGGGCAATGACGAGCAGTACTTC. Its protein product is CASSLGGQGNDEQYF. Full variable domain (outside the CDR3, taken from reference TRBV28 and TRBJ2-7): DVKVTQSSRYLVKRTGEKVFLECVQDMDHENMFWYRQDPGLGLRLIYFSYDVKMKEKGDIPEGYSVSREKKERFSLILESASTNQTSMYLCASSLGGQGNDEQYFGPGTRLTVT.